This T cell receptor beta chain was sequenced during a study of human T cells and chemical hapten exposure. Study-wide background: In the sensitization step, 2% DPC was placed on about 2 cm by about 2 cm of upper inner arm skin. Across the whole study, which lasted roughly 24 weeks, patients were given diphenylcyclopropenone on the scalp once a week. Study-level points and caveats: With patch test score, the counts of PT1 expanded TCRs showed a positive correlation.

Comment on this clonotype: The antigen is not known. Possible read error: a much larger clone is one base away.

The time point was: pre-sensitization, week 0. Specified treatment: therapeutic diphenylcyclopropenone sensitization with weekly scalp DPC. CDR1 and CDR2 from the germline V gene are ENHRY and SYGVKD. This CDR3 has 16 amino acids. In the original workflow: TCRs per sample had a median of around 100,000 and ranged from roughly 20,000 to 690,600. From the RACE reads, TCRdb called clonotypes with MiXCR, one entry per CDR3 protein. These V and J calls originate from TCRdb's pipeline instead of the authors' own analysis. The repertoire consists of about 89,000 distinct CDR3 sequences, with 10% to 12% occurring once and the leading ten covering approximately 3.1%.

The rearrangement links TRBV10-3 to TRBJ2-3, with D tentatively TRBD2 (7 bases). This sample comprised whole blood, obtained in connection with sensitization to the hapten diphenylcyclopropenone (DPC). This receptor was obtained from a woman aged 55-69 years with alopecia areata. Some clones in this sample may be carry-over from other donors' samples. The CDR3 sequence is CVISLAGAQSSDTQYF. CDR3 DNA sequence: TGTGTCATCAGTTTGGCGGGGGCCCAGAGCTCAGATACGCAGTATTTT.